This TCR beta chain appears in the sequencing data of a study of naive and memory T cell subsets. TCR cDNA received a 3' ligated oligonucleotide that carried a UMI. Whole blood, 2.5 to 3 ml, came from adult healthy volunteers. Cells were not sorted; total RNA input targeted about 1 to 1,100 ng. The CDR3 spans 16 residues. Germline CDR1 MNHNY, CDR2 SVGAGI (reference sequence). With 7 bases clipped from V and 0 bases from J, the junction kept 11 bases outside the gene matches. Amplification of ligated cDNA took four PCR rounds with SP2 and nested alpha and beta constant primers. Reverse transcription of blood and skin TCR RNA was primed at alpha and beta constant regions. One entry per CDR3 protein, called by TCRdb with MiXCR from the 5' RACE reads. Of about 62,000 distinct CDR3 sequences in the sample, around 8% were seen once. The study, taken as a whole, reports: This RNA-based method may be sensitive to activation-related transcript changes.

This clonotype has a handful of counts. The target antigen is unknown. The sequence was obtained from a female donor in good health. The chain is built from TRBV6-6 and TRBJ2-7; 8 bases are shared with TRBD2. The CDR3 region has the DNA TGTGCCAGCAAGGGGTGGGGTAGCGGGACCTCCTACGAGCAGTACTTC. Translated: CASKGWGSGTSYEQYF.